In this sample, the clone carrying this T cell receptor (beta chain) is large. The antigen remains undetermined. From germline, CDR1 is SGHVS and CDR2 FQNEAQ. Trimming stripped 6 bases from V and 6 bases from J, with 7 bases between. The CDR3 contains 11 residues. The data derive from a study of vaccination and CD4 T cells after COVID-19. The treatment: approximately 9-day PBMC culture with coronavirus spike peptide pools or control peptides (ViraFEST assay). Sequenced with the Oncomine TCR Beta short-read assay was DNA taken from cultured CD4+ T cells. Genomic DNA from cultured CD4+ T cells was extracted. Each CDR3 protein is one row after TCRdb ran MiXCR on the PCR reads. This sample has roughly 12,000 distinct CDR3 sequences; 35% to 55% occur once, and the top ten carry 18%.

The rearrangement links TRBV7-8 to TRBJ2-3; D not resolved. The TCR was taken from a human donor with COVID-19. Sequencing used cultured CD4+ T cells from blood. The CDR3 loop is CASSSLDTQYF. For the CDR3, the DNA is TGTGCCAGCAGTTCCCTGGATACGCAGTATTTT. The whole variable domain, filled in from reference TRBV7-8 and TRBJ2-3, reads GAGVSQSPRYKVAKRGQDVALRCDPISGHVSLFWYQQALGQGPEFLTYFQNEAQLDKSGLPSDRFFAERPEGSVSTLKIQRTQQEDSAVYLCASSSLDTQYFGPGTRLTVL.